The 2 T cell receptor beta chains below come from one sample, sequenced in a study of blood T cell repertoires in COVID-19. Sequencing was performed with immunoSEQ multiplex PCR; in TCRdb, only in-frame clones are kept and a portion is missing. The sample holds fewer than 150,000 clones, more than 80% seen once. The sequenced sample was peripheral blood. Source of these receptors: a woman older than 75 with acute or convalescent COVID-19.

The chain combines TRBV7-9 with TRBJ1-5; 7 bases agree with TRBD1. From germline, CDR1 is SEHNR and CDR2 FQNEAQ (reference sequence). Trimming cost V 0 bases and J 7 bases; bases outside gene matches: 6. The CDR3 is 15 amino acids. CDR3 sequence reads: CASSLAAGGGQPQHF. CDR3 in DNA: TGTGCCAGCAGCTTAGCTGCAGGGGGAGGACAGCCCCAGCATTTT.

The rearrangement links TRBV7-2 to TRBJ2-4; D gene ambiguous. This CDR3 region has 13 residues. V dropped 2 bases and J dropped 7 bases, with 9 bases sitting between them. CDR1 and CDR2 from the germline V gene are SGHTA and FQGNSA. CDR3: CASSLPGLNIQYF. DNA for the CDR3: TGTGCCAGCAGCTTACCAGGCTTGAACATTCAGTACTTC. Drawing the rest from reference TRBV7-2 and TRBJ2-4, the complete variable domain is GAGVSQSPSNKVTEKGKDVELRCDPISGHTALYWYRQSLGQGLEFLIYFQGNSAPDKSGLPSDRFSAERTGGSVSTLTIQRTQQEDSAVYLCASSLPGLNIQYFGAGTRLSVL.